Listed here are 10 T cell receptor beta chains from one sample, sequenced in a study of response to subunit inactivated influenza vaccine. TCRdb passed the RT-PCR reads through MiXCR, listing each CDR3 protein once. Counted here are some 200,000 distinct CDR3 sequences, about 12% occurring once; the ten biggest clones make up over 25%. These data also formed part of another study, on T cells expressing NK-cell markers. This second report adds: Beta-chain TCR cDNA was generated via 5'RACE template switching with UMIs.

Sequences were derived from CD8+ T cells sorted from PBMCs, sampled 11 to 12 days after vaccination. The origin of the receptors is a man aged 45-60 years who received an inactivated influenza vaccine.

This clonotype was seen ten or more times. The chain is built from TRBV29-1 and TRBJ2-1, with D tentatively TRBD1 or TRBD2 (6 bases each). Trimming left V 6 bases short and J 9 bases short, with 12 bases between. CDR3 length equals 11 residues. Per germline, CDR1 SQVTM and CDR2 ANQGSEA. CDR3 coding DNA: TGCAGCGTCGTACAGGGAGGTGAGCAGTTCTTC. Protein sequence: CSVVQGGEQFF.

This chain joins TRBV28 and TRBJ1-1; D may be TRBD1 (6 bases). In germline, CDR1 is MDHEN, CDR2 SYDVKM. Between the trimmed V and J ends, which lost 9 bases and 8 bases, there was a span of 16 bases. The CDR3 is 12 residues long. This CDR3 reads CASTLWGQEAFF. CDR3 DNA: TGTGCCAGTACTCTATGGGGGCAGGAAGCTTTCTTT.

Only a few counts were recorded for this clonotype. V gene TRBV12-5 combines with J gene TRBJ1-1; D gene unclear. The CDR3 sequence is 13 residues long. V shed 1 base and J shed 0 bases, with 3 bases lying between them. Germline V gene lookup returns CDR1 LGHNT and CDR2 FRNRAP. The CDR3 sequence is CASGLGMNTEAFF. In DNA form, the CDR3 reads TGTGCTAGTGGTTTGGGGATGAACACTGAAGCTTTCTTT.

This clonotype occurred many times. The CDR3 bases are TGTGCCAGCAGTGAATCAAGGAGCTGGAGTAGCACAGATACGCAGTATTTT. Amino acid sequence: CASSESRSWSSTDTQYF. The J gene is TRBJ2-3, the V gene TRBV2, with unresolved D. The CDR3 is made up of 17 amino acids. V was clipped by 2 bases and J by 0 bases, with 15 bases between them. Looked up from germline, CDR1 is SNHLY and CDR2 is FYNNEI.

This clonotype was picked up a small number of times. The chain combines TRBV20-1 with TRBJ2-7, with 9 bases aligning to TRBD1. CDR1 DFQATT and CDR2 SNEGSKA come from the germline V gene (reference sequence). Losses at the gene ends were 6 bases for V and 2 bases for J; bases not matched to a gene: 5. The CDR3 length is 13 residues. CDR3 region: CSARTGDTYEQYF. The CDR3 DNA is TGCAGTGCCCGGACAGGGGACACCTACGAGCAGTACTTC.

Concerning this clonotype: A much larger clone differs by one base, so this may be a read error. The chain carries TRBV6-1 and TRBJ2-5; D gene uncertain. The CDR3 runs 15 residues. V was trimmed by 2 bases and J by 5 bases, leaving 15 bases between them. Germline V CDR1 and CDR2: MNHNS, SASEGT. The CDR3 here is CASSEPLTGRETQYF. CDR3 DNA sequence: TGTGCCAGCAGTGAACCTCTTACGGGCCGGGAGACCCAGTACTTC.

This clonotype was seen more than once but under ten times. The chain combines TRBV19 with TRBJ2-7, with D maybe TRBD1 (8 bases). This CDR3 has 15 amino acids. The germline CDR1 and CDR2 sequences are LNHDA and SQIVND (reference sequence). V was trimmed by 3 bases and J by 3 bases, leaving 15 bases between them. The CDR3 loop reads CASSMGGTGIYEQYF. CDR3 sequence (DNA): TGTGCCAGTAGTATGGGGGGGACAGGCATCTACGAGCAGTACTTC.

V gene TRBV5-1 combines with J gene TRBJ2-1; D is possibly TRBD1 (5 bases). The length of the CDR3 is 15 residues. Trimming removed 0 bases at V and 5 bases at J, with 12 bases between. In germline, CDR1 is SGHRS, CDR2 YFSETQ. DNA for the CDR3: TGCGCCAGCAGCTTGGAAGGGGCCACGAACAATGAGCAGTTCTTC. This gives the protein CASSLEGATNNEQFF.

The chain has TRBV9 and TRBJ2-7, with 7 bases lining up with TRBD1. Unmatched junction bases numbered 8, after V lost 2 bases and J lost 6 bases. Germline values: CDR1 SGDLS, CDR2 YYNGEE. The CDR3 is 14 residues long. The CDR3 loop reads CASSVGGTGVEQYF. CDR3 coding DNA: TGTGCCAGCAGCGTTGGGGGCACAGGGGTCGAGCAGTACTTC.

This clonotype has just a few counts. This chain connects TRBV10-3 to TRBJ2-1; TRBD2 matches at 9 bases. Germline lookup yields CDR1 ENHRY and CDR2 SYGVKD. V shed 5 bases, J shed 3 bases, and the junction held 5 bases outside the gene matches. The CDR3 length is 15 residues. CDR3 region: CAISHSGSLYNEQFF. CDR3 DNA: TGTGCCATCAGTCATAGCGGGAGCCTCTACAATGAGCAGTTCTTC.